This T cell receptor (beta chain) was captured in a study of monozygotic twins with inflammatory bowel disease (dated by TCRdb to between 2018 and 2020). Background for the entire study: The complete study included about 30 monozygotic twin pairs: 19 IBD-discordant Danish pairs and nine German pairs, of which four were IBD-concordant and five were IBD-discordant. Within discordant pairs, disease-associated traits were sought mainly by comparing IBD patients with their genetically identical healthy co-twins. Each individual had, on average, about 151 000 unique TCRalpha sequences and 181 000 unique TCRbeta sequences available for analysis.

Library generation was performed with 5' RACE. For each TCR library, 3,000 to 4,000 ng of total RNA was used. For each sample, cDNA was synthesized in eight separate reactions using SMARTScribe reverse transcriptase. During cDNA synthesis, template switching was used to introduce unique molecular identifiers that contained a 6-nucleotide sample barcode. Amplification of TCRalpha and TCRbeta cDNA involved two nested PCRs of 16 and 9 cycles, and each PCR was followed by bead purification. Before amplification, the cDNA was both treated with uracil DNA-glycosylase and purified with the QIAquick PCR purification kit. In the second PCR, Illumina TruSeq-compatible adapters and sample-specific barcodes were added. TapeStation and Qubit were used to check library quality and concentration, and around 4.7 ng of each library was pooled. Pooled libraries were sequenced on an Illumina HiSeq2500 single-index Rapid Run with 2 x 100 bp reads and custom sequencing primers. The published analysis was carried out like this. MiGEC version 1.2.6 was used for UMI-based consensus assembly to correct PCR and sequencing errors. MiXCR version 2.1.1 was used to carry out V(D)J alignment, clonotype assembly and CDR3 extraction. To normalise gene usage, clonotype sharing and MAIT/NKT TCR abundance, the top 1000, 10 000 and 20 000 clonotypes in each sample were analysed. Diversity was computed as the inverse Simpson index with the vegan R package after downsampling to 27 000 UMIs. Paired Mann-Whitney U tests were applied to discordant twin pairs, with Benjamini-Hochberg correction for multiple testing. Based on TCRdb reprocessing of the reads, there is one entry per CDR3 protein sequence, and DNA is missing. TCRdb's processing, not the study's, gives the V and J calls here. This sample's listing comprises more than 350,000 distinct CDR3 sequences. The biggest ten clones account for more than 2% of the sample.

From each donor, a 2.5 ml peripheral blood sample was drawn into PAXgene tubes and stored at -80 degrees C. Total RNA was isolated from whole blood with the PAXgene blood miRNA kit on an automated QIAcube, without T cell sorting. Deep TCRalpha and TCRbeta repertoire profiling with unique molecular barcoding was performed on peripheral blood of monozygotic twin pairs concordant or discordant for inflammatory bowel disease. Smoking habits were recorded for all twin pairs, and each individual was classified as a current, former or never smoker. Findings and caveats that apply to the study as a whole: Fewer clonotypes were shared with other individuals by IBD patients than by healthy twins, most markedly in patients showing signs of disease activity. Measured by the inverse Simpson index, TCRbeta repertoire diversity was lower in IBD patients than in their healthy co-twins. No single strong signal or clonotype linked to IBD turned up in the results, so the idea that one exists was not supported. Because patients received different immunosuppressive treatments, the repertoires may have picked up extra background noise and variability between individuals. Concordant and discordant twins showed no difference in repertoire similarity, possibly because of limited statistical power. The analysis was unable to tell apart different T cell subtypes.

The CDR3 goes from the cysteine to the phenylalanine over 14 residues. Only the protein sequence is given. CDR1 MNHEY and CDR2 SMNVEV are derived from the germline V gene (reference sequence). Note on this clonotype: It has no known antigen specificity.

The receptor comes from a human donor with ulcerative colitis or Crohn's disease, or a healthy co-twin of an affected twin (not recorded which). The specimen was blood. The sequence is built from TRBV27 and TRBJ2-1. The CDR3 region: CASKFSTLSAEQFF.